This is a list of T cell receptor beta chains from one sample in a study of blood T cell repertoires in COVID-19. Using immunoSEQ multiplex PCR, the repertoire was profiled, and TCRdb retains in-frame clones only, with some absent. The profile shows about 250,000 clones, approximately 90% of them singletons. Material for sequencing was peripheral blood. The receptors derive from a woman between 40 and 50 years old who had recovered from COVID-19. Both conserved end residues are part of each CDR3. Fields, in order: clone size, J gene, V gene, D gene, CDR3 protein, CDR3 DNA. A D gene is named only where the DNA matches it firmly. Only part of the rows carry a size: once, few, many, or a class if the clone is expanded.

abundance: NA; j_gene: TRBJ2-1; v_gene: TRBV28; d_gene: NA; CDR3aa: CASSLPRSSNEQFF; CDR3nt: TGTGCCAGCAGTTTACCCAGGTCCAGCAATGAGCAGTTCTTC
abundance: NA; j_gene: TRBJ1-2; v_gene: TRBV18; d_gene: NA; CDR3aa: CASSGSYLNYGYTF; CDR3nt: TGTGCCAGCTCAGGCAGTTACCTTAACTATGGCTACACCTTC
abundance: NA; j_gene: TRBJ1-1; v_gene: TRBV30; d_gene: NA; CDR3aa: CAWSGKQGYGGTEAFF; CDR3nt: TGTGCCTGGAGTGGGAAACAGGGATACGGTGGCACTGAAGCTTTCTTT
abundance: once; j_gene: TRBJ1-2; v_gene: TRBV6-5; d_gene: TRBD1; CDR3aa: CASSYLGQGGGYTF; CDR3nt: TGTGCCAGCAGTTACCTCGGACAGGGGGGGGGCTACACCTTC
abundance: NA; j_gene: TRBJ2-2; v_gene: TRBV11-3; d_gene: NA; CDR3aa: CASSLVIGSATGELFF; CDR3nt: TGTGCCAGCAGCTTAGTGATTGGCAGCGCTACCGGGGAGCTGTTTTTT
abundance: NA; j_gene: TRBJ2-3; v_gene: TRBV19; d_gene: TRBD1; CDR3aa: CASSKGLRDRTTDTQYF; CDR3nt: TGTGCCAGTAGTAAGGGCCTCCGGGACAGGACCACAGATACGCAGTATTTT
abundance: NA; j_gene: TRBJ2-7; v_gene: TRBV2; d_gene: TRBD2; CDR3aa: CASWGGPPFVQYF; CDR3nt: TGTGCCAGCTGGGGGGGACCCCCCTTTGTGCAGTACTTC
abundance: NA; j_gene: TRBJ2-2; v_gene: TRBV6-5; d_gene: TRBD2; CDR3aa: CASSSAGVLTGELFF; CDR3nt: TGTGCCAGCAGCAGCGCGGGAGTGTTGACCGGGGAGCTGTTTTTT
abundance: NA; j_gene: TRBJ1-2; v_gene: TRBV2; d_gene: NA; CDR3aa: CANPGGSNYGYTF; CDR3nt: TGTGCCAACCCCGGGGGGTCTAACTATGGCTACACCTTC
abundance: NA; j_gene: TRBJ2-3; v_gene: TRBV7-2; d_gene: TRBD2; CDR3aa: CASSSSGASTDTQYF; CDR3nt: TGTGCCAGCAGTTCTAGCGGGGCGAGCACAGATACGCAGTATTTT
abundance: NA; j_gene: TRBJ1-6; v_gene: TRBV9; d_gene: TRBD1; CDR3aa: CASSAPGQGPSPLHF; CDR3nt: TGTGCCAGCAGCGCACCGGGACAGGGACCTTCACCCCTCCACTTT
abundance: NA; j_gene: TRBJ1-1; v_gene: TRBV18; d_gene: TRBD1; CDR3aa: CASSPPGRGDPEAFF; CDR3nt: TGTGCCAGCTCACCACCGGGCAGGGGGGACCCTGAAGCTTTCTTT
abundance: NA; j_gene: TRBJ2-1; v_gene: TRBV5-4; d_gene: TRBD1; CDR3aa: CASSWPGQGPQSSYNEQFF; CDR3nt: TGTGCCAGCAGCTGGCCGGGACAGGGGCCCCAAAGCTCCTACAATGAGCAGTTCTTC
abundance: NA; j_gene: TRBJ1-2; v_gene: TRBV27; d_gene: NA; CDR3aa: CASSPPGRGYYGYTF; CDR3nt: TGTGCCAGCAGTCCCCCGGGGAGGGGGTACTATGGCTACACCTTC
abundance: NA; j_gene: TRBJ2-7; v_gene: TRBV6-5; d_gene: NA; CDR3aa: CASIWAYEQYF; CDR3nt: TGTGCCAGCATTTGGGCTTACGAGCAGTACTTC
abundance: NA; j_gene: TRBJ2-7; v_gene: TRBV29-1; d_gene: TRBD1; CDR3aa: CSVEGTGASSYEQYF; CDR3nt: TGCAGCGTTGAGGGGACAGGGGCCAGCTCCTACGAGCAGTACTTC